The sequence of this TCR beta chain was determined in a study of shared clonotypes between healthy human individuals. Germline assignment: CDR1 MNHEY and CDR2 SMNVEV (reference sequence). V was shortened by 10 bases and J by 6 bases, with 20 bases between the two germline ends. The CDR3 is 14 residues long. Splitting the CD4+ cells yielded a CD45RA+ naive subset and a CD45RA-negative memory subset. Each PCR replicate from the sorted subsets contained about 200 ng DNA, which is roughly 33,000 T cell genomes. Profiled with immunoSEQ multiplex PCR; TCRdb holds only in-frame clones, not every one. The sample lists approximately 1,000,000 clones; 60% to 80% were seen once. As regards this clone: Its antigen remains unidentified.

Findings and limits, study-wide: Naive CD4 clonotypes were shared across several donors at 5% to 6%.

V and J are TRBV27 and TRBJ2-3; either TRBD1 or TRBD2 may fit D (5 bases each). The receptor's source is a man aged 18-30 years in good health. Some clones in this sample may be carry-over from other donors' samples. Material for sequencing was memory CD4+ T cells from PBMCs. Subset specified: CD45RA-negative fraction. The CDR3 loop reads CANLRDHQADTQYF. The CDR3 region has the DNA TGTGCCAACCTCCGGGACCACCAAGCGGATACGCAGTATTTT.